One sample yielded the 32 T cell receptor beta chains listed below, sequenced in a study of T cells in localized non-small cell lung cancer. Assay: immunoSEQ multiplex PCR; the TCRdb copy retains only in-frame clones and omits some. The sample includes roughly 40,000 clones, 81% seen only once; the top ten take less than 9.5%. The sample was peripheral blood mononuclear cells, taken before any cancer treatment. Every receptor here comes from a male donor aged 60 or over with stage II lung adenocarcinoma.

This clone is a singleton in its sample. The chain joins TRBV7-8 to TRBJ1-1, with D perhaps TRBD1 (6 bases). The CDR3 has 14 amino acids. Trimming cost V 3 bases and J 2 bases, with 10 bases left between them. Germline CDR1 reads SGHVS; CDR2 reads FQNEAQ. CDR3 in DNA: TGTGCCAGCAGCTTCGAGGGGGACAACACTGAAGCTTTCTTT. Amino acid sequence: CASSFEGDNTEAFF.

Only one count was recorded for this clone. This CDR3 reads CASGFARAPSPGQGFGYTF. Written as DNA, the CDR3 is TGTGCTAGTGGTTTTGCCCGAGCCCCCTCACCGGGACAGGGGTTTGGCTACACCTTC. V usage is TRBV12-5 and J usage is TRBJ1-2, with TRBD1 matching over 10 bases. The CDR3 loop spans 19 amino acids. V lost 3 bases, J lost 7 bases, and 20 bases stayed unmatched. The germline V gene has CDR1 LGHNT and CDR2 FRNRAP.

Here the CDR3 reads CASSLVGVAGGVETQYF. Here the CDR3 DNA reads TGTGCCAGCAGCTTGGTTGGGGTGGCAGGGGGCGTGGAGACCCAGTACTTC. This chain joins TRBV5-5 and TRBJ2-5, with 8 bases identical to TRBD1. Germline lookup yields CDR1 SGHKS and CDR2 YYEKEE (reference sequence). The CDR3 is made up of 17 amino acids. V shed 0 bases, J shed 5 bases, and the junction held 12 bases outside the gene matches.

This clone was seen only once. The genes are TRBV5-1 and TRBJ1-3, with TRBD1 matching over 8 bases. Trimming cost V 3 bases and J 9 bases; bases outside gene matches: 5. CDR1 and CDR2 (germline): SGHRS, YFSETQ. The CDR3 totals 13 residues. The CDR3 coding sequence is TGCGCCAGCAGCTCAGGACAGGGTGGCACCATATATTTT. Translating it yields CASSSGQGGTIYF.

V gene TRBV5-1 combines with J gene TRBJ2-6, with 13 bases matching TRBD2. V dropped 4 bases and J dropped 1; count of bases not matched to a gene: 11. Germline V gene sequence: CDR1 SGHRS, CDR2 YFSETQ. The CDR3 extends over 20 amino acids. CDR3 residues: CASSAGTSGNLGSGANVLTF. For the CDR3, the DNA is TGCGCCAGCAGCGCCGGGACTAGCGGGAATCTGGGTTCTGGGGCCAACGTCCTGACTTTC.

The rearrangement uses TRBV7-3 and TRBJ1-5, with D uncertain. V was trimmed by 3 bases and J by 4 bases, leaving 7 bases between them. Germline V lookup: CDR1 SGHTA, CDR2 FQGTGA. CDR3 length: 13 residues. This chain's CDR3 is CASSLQPNQPQHF. The CDR3 region has the DNA TGTGCCAGCAGCTTGCAACCAAATCAGCCCCAGCATTTT.

This clone was seen only once. Likely a read error: the CDR3 ends without its conserved phenylalanine or tryptophan. V usage is TRBV6-1 and J usage is TRBJ1-2, with a tentative D call TRBD1 (5 bases). The germline CDR1 and CDR2 sequences are MNHNS and SASEGT. CDR3 length equals 13 residues. The ends were cut back, 3 bases at V and 8 bases at J, with 13 bases in the middle. DNA for the CDR3: TGTGCCAGCAGTGAGGACGGCCAGGGAGGCTACACCCTC. This sequence encodes CASSEDGQGGYTL.

The V and J genes are TRBV9 and TRBJ2-1, with D perhaps TRBD1 (5 bases). Germline CDR1 is SGDLS and CDR2 is YYNGEE. Trimming removed 6 bases at V and 9 bases at J, with 22 bases between. The CDR3 is 15 amino acids. CDR3 sequence: CASTPFPGQGAEQFF. The DNA of the CDR3 is TGTGCCAGCACTCCCTTCCCGGGCCAAGGGGCTGAGCAGTTCTTC.

This clone is labeled as medium-sized (0.01 to 0.1%). The chain employs TRBV30 and TRBJ1-4, with D hard to call. The CDR3 consists of 14 residues. Trimming removed 5 bases at V and 0 bases at J, with 10 bases between. Per germline, CDR1 GTSNPN and CDR2 SVGIG (reference sequence). CDR3 residues: CAWGKMATNEKLFF. CDR3 nucleotide sequence: TGTGCCTGGGGGAAAATGGCAACTAATGAAAAACTGTTTTTT.

This chain links TRBV6-4 with TRBJ1-2; D is unresolved. Germline CDR1 and CDR2: MRHNA and SNTAGT. Deletions cut 2 bases from V and 5 bases from J, with 9 bases between. CDR3 size: 13 residues. The CDR3 DNA follows: TGTGCCAGCAGTGACGGAGATACATATGGCTACACCTTC. It yields the protein CASSDGDTYGYTF.

This rearrangement joins TRBV2 to TRBJ2-5; D remains ambiguous. The CDR3 loop spans 11 amino acids. V gave up 7 bases and J gave up 3 bases, with 6 bases separating them. Germline CDR1 is SNHLY and CDR2 is FYNNEI. The CDR3 sequence is CASNPKETQYF. In DNA, the CDR3 is TGTGCCAGCAATCCAAAAGAGACCCAGTACTTC.

The chain is built from TRBV30 and TRBJ2-2; 10 bases agree with TRBD1. The CDR3 extends over 14 amino acids. CDR1 and CDR2 from the germline V gene are GTSNPN and SVGIG (reference sequence). The J segment lost 5 bases and the V segment lost 5 bases, leaving 5 bases of the junction unmatched. For the CDR3, the DNA is TGTGCCTGGCCACGGGACAGGGGAACCGGGGAGCTGTTTTTT. Its protein product is CAWPRDRGTGELFF. Supplemented by reference TRBV30 and TRBJ2-2, the full variable domain reads SQTIHQWPATLVQPVGSPLSLECTVEGTSNPNLYWYRQAAGRGLQLLFYSVGIGQISSEVPQNLSASRPQDRQFILSSKKLLLSDSGFYLCAWPRDRGTGELFFGEGSRLTVL.

The CDR3 reads CASSVRSDRGGRGTEAFF. The DNA for the CDR3 is TGTGCCAGCAGCGTCAGGTCGGACAGGGGGGGTAGGGGCACTGAAGCTTTCTTT. The chain links TRBV2 to TRBJ1-1; TRBD1 matches 10 bases. This CDR3 spans 18 amino acids. V lost 6 bases to trimming and J lost 4 bases; unmatched junction nucleotides: 17. Germline V gene lookup returns CDR1 SNHLY and CDR2 FYNNEI.

The chain links TRBV6-1 to TRBJ1-2, with 9 bases matching TRBD1. This CDR3 is built from 13 residues. The V segment lost 9 bases and the J segment 7 bases; nucleotides outside the gene matches: 9. Germline-derived CDR1 and CDR2 are MNHNS and SASEGT. CDR3 bases: TGTGCCAGTTGCAGGGACAGGGAAAGTGGCTACACCTTC. It codes for CASCRDRESGYTF.

This chain uses TRBV28 with TRBJ2-7, with unresolved D. The CDR3 is 15 amino acids. The germline V and J ends were trimmed by 5 bases and 3 bases, with 17 bases remaining between them. Germline values: CDR1 MDHEN, CDR2 SYDVKM. The CDR3 DNA sequence: TGTGCCAGCAGTCCCCCCCGTATTAAGTTCTACGAGCAGTACTTC. This gives the protein CASSPPRIKFYEQYF.

This sequence joins TRBV5-1 and TRBJ1-3, with D uncertain. Deletions cut 0 bases from V and 7 bases from J, with 14 bases between. Germline V gene data show CDR1 as SGHRS and CDR2 as YFSETQ. CDR3 length equals 15 residues. CDR3 coding DNA: TGCGCCAGCAGCTTGGAAGGCAGCCGCGGTAACACCATATATTTT. Protein sequence: CASSLEGSRGNTIYF. Full variable domain (outside the CDR3, taken from reference TRBV5-1 and TRBJ1-3): KAGVTQTPRYLIKTRGQQVTLSCSPISGHRSVSWYQQTPGQGLQFLFEYFSETQRNKGNFPGRFSGRQFSNSRSEMNVSTLELGDSALYLCASSLEGSRGNTIYFGEGSWLTVV.

V and J are TRBV27 and TRBJ1-5, with D hard to call. CDR1 MNHEY and CDR2 SMNVEV come from the germline V gene (reference sequence). Trimming cost V 5 bases and J 3 bases, with 8 bases left between them. CDR3 length equals 13 residues. CDR3 residues: CASSRADNQPQHF. In DNA, the CDR3 is TGTGCCAGCAGTAGGGCGGACAATCAGCCCCAGCATTTT.

The gene calls are TRBV19 and TRBJ1-2, with TRBD1 as a possible D gene (6 bases). The V end was cut by 1 base, the J end by 2 bases, with 17 bases between. Looked up from germline, CDR1 is LNHDA and CDR2 is SQIVND (reference sequence). The CDR3 runs 17 residues. The CDR3 DNA is TGTGCCAGTAGTATAGTCTTGGGGGCCACGGGGAACTATGGCTACACCTTC. Protein sequence: CASSIVLGATGNYGYTF.

The chain is built from TRBV18 and TRBJ2-5; tentatively, D is TRBD2 (5 bases). V was shortened by 2 bases and J by 7 bases, with 17 bases between the two germline ends. Germline V lookup: CDR1 KGHSH, CDR2 LQKENI. This CDR3 has 15 residues. The chain's CDR3 is CASSPEHLPAGTQYF. In DNA, the CDR3 is TGTGCCAGCTCACCAGAGCATCTCCCCGCGGGGACCCAGTACTTC.

The V and J genes are TRBV7-8 and TRBJ1-1; D unclear. V was clipped by 1 base and J by 0 bases, with 6 bases between them. CDR1 is SGHVS and CDR2 is FQNEAQ in the germline V gene. This CDR3 comprises 14 residues. CDR3 DNA sequence: TGTGCCAGCAGCTTAGGAGTTATGAACACTGAAGCTTTCTTT. This encodes CASSLGVMNTEAFF. Together with reference TRBV7-8 and TRBJ1-1, the CDR3 gives the full variable domain: GAGVSQSPRYKVAKRGQDVALRCDPISGHVSLFWYQQALGQGPEFLTYFQNEAQLDKSGLPSDRFFAERPEGSVSTLKIQRTQQEDSAVYLCASSLGVMNTEAFFGQGTRLTVV.

This clone was recorded once. The chain joins TRBV5-6 to TRBJ1-5; D unclear. V was trimmed by 3 bases and J by 0 bases, leaving 10 bases between them. This CDR3 has 15 residues. In germline, CDR1 is SGHDT, CDR2 YYEEEE. CDR3 in DNA: TGTGCCAGCAGCTCGTTGGAGTATAGCAATCAGCCCCAGCATTTT. Amino acids: CASSSLEYSNQPQHF.

This clone was counted a few times. The chain links TRBV7-2 to TRBJ1-1; 8 bases agree with TRBD1. The V gene end was trimmed by 5 bases and the J gene end by 4 bases; junction bases not matched to a gene: 3. From germline, CDR1 is SGHTA and CDR2 FQGNSA. The length of the CDR3 is 13 residues. The CDR3 bases are TGTGCCAGCAGCCTAGGACAGGGCACTGAAGCTTTCTTT. Translating it yields CASSLGQGTEAFF.

The V call is TRBV7-2, the J call TRBJ2-1, with D unresolved. Germline V CDR1 and CDR2: SGHTA, FQGNSA. The germline V and J ends were trimmed by 1 base and 10 bases, with 11 bases remaining between them. This CDR3 contains 13 residues. The CDR3 nucleotides read TGTGCCAGCAGCTTAGTCAGATGGCCGGAGCAGTTCTTC. Its translation: CASSLVRWPEQFF. Full variable domain (outside the CDR3, taken from reference TRBV7-2 and TRBJ2-1): GAGVSQSPSNKVTEKGKDVELRCDPISGHTALYWYRQSLGQGLEFLIYFQGNSAPDKSGLPSDRFSAERTGGSVSTLTIQRTQQEDSAVYLCASSLVRWPEQFFGPGTRLTVL.

The V gene is TRBV30, the J gene TRBJ1-3, with TRBD1 identical over 7 bases. The CDR3 length is 14 residues. Germline CDR1 and CDR2: GTSNPN and SVGIG (reference sequence). Trimming cost V 0 bases and J 2 bases; bases outside gene matches: 1. CDR3 DNA: TGTGCCTGGAGTGTTGACAGGGCTGGAAACACCATATATTTT. Encoded protein: CAWSVDRAGNTIYF. The full variable domain, rest sourced from reference TRBV30 and TRBJ1-3, is SQTIHQWPATLVQPVGSPLSLECTVEGTSNPNLYWYRQAAGRGLQLLFYSVGIGQISSEVPQNLSASRPQDRQFILSSKKLLLSDSGFYLCAWSVDRAGNTIYFGEGSWLTVV.

This chain joins TRBV5-1 and TRBJ1-2; TRBD1 aligns across 7 bases. V lost 4 bases and J lost 5; bases outside the gene matches: 8. Per germline, CDR1 SGHRS and CDR2 YFSETQ. The CDR3 consists of 14 residues. The chain's CDR3 is CASSPGTAFYGYTF. In nucleotides, the CDR3 is TGCGCCAGCAGCCCTGGGACAGCGTTTTATGGCTACACCTTC. Full variable domain (remainder filled in from reference TRBV5-1 and TRBJ1-2): KAGVTQTPRYLIKTRGQQVTLSCSPISGHRSVSWYQQTPGQGLQFLFEYFSETQRNKGNFPGRFSGRQFSNSRSEMNVSTLELGDSALYLCASSPGTAFYGYTFGSGTRLTVV.

The rearrangement joins TRBV27 to TRBJ2-2; TRBD2 agrees at 16 bases. CDR3 size: 19 residues. J gave up 1 base and V 2 bases, and 4 bases lay outside the gene matches. The germline CDR1 and CDR2 sequences are MNHEY and SMNVEV (reference sequence). For the CDR3, the DNA is TGTGCCAGCAGTTTAGTGGGACTAGCGGGAGGGAAGAACACCGGGGAGCTGTTTTTT. Translated: CASSLVGLAGGKNTGELFF.

The V gene is TRBV5-8, the J gene TRBJ1-1, with D possibly TRBD1 on 5 matching bases. Germline assignment: CDR1 SGHTS and CDR2 YDEGEE. V was cut by 2 bases and J by 1 base, with 6 bases left in between. CDR3 length: 13 amino acids. CDR3 nucleotide sequence: TGTGCCAGCAGCTTAACAGGGAACACTGAAGCTTTCTTT. Translated: CASSLTGNTEAFF.

The V call is TRBV28, the J call TRBJ1-1, with a tentative D call TRBD1 (5 bases). Trimming took off 1 base at V and 1 base at J, with 13 bases between the two ends. CDR3 length equals 16 residues. Germline lookup yields CDR1 MDHEN and CDR2 SYDVKM. The CDR3 coding sequence is TGTGCCAGCAGTTTATTTTTTACTACAGGGAACACTGAAGCTTTCTTT. Translating gives CASSLFFTTGNTEAFF.

The V call is TRBV7-9, the J call TRBJ2-4, with D perhaps TRBD1 (6 bases). The germline V gene has CDR1 SEHNR and CDR2 FQNEAQ (reference sequence). Deletions cut 2 bases from V and 0 bases from J, with 14 bases between. CDR3 length: 17 amino acids. The CDR3 loop is CASSLRRTDLAKNIQYF. DNA of the CDR3: TGTGCCAGCAGCTTAAGGCGGACAGACTTAGCCAAAAACATTCAGTACTTC. Complete variable domain (other parts from reference TRBV7-9 and TRBJ2-4): DTGVSQNPRHKITKRGQNVTFRCDPISEHNRLYWYRQTLGQGPEFLTYFQNEAQLEKSRLLSDRFSAERPKGSFSTLEIQRTEQGDSAMYLCASSLRRTDLAKNIQYFGAGTRLSVL.

The chain joins TRBV5-1 to TRBJ2-7; possibly TRBD1 or TRBD2 for D (5 bases each). CDR1 and CDR2 (germline): SGHRS, YFSETQ. This CDR3 has 12 amino acids. Trimming removed 3 bases from V and 4 bases from J, with 8 bases in between. In nucleotides, the CDR3 is TGCGCCAGCAGCTCTGGGGGTTACGAGCAGTACTTC. Its translation is CASSSGGYEQYF.

The rearrangement links TRBV7-9 to TRBJ2-7, with TRBD2 matching over 8 bases. The germline V gene encodes CDR1 SEHNR and CDR2 FQNEAQ (reference sequence). The CDR3 sequence is 15 residues long. V lost 2 bases, J lost 3 bases, and 6 bases stayed unmatched. The CDR3: CASSLQKLAVYEQYF. Written as DNA, the CDR3 is TGTGCCAGCAGCTTACAGAAACTAGCGGTCTACGAGCAGTACTTC.

This CDR3 is CASSLAGTSSGLGEQYF. The DNA for the CDR3 is TGCGCCAGCAGCTTGGCCGGGACTAGCTCAGGGCTTGGCGAGCAGTACTTC. The chain links TRBV5-1 to TRBJ2-7, with 9 bases lining up with TRBD2. The CDR3 loop spans 17 amino acids. V trimming: 0 bases; J trimming: 6 bases; junction bases outside the gene matches: 13. The germline V gene encodes CDR1 SGHRS and CDR2 YFSETQ.